This entry is about one TCR beta chain. Its cognate antigen has yet to be identified. No base quality values were provided; no much bigger clone lies one nucleotide off. The data originate from a study of T cells after posttransplantation cyclophosphamide (dated by TCRdb to between 2015 and 2016). The study in broad terms: Using TRB sequencing, the study followed how the T cell repertoire rebuilt after myeloablative bone marrow transplantation with posttransplantation cyclophosphamide given as GVHD prophylaxis. Samples from under 40 PTCy-treated patients and under 20 related bone marrow donors of those patients were subjected to antigen receptor sequencing. Blood from all 35 or so PTCy patients who had 1-year posttransplant specimens underwent TRB sequencing. In 3 patients, TRB sequencing was also performed on up to 3 more blood samples taken 2 to 5.2 years after transplant, and in a handful of patients, pretransplant blood was also TRB-sequenced. Because TRA and TRB clonality were tightly correlated in fewer than 10 samples, subsequent TCR analyses were focused on TRB only. Public TRB sequences were queried against a database of over 3,500 sequences associated with responses to pathogens, tumor antigens, self-antigens and alloantigens.

Study-wide findings and limitations: Donor-recipient similarity was low at 1-2 months but rose over the first year, and later blood repertoires were often dominated by donor CD8+ memory clones. The TRB repertoires of T cells infiltrating skin or the GI tract showed only limited overlap with the TRB repertoires found in blood. Across the 45 to 55 patients, TRB clonality was highly associated with recipient CMV seropositivity and CMV reactivation, and diversity with PTCy was similar to that in the CNI/methotrexate controls.

Genomic DNA was the input for TRB sequencing, which was run either with the immunoSEQ assay at survey resolution or with the hsTCRB kit. Per the authors' processing: The immunoSEQ software handled initial read processing, and the LymphoSeq R package was used for repertoire analyses. Clonality was calculated as 1 minus normalized Shannon entropy, and the Gini coefficient was also calculated for each TRB dataset. Phenotypes of unsorted samples were inferred by mapping TRB sequences from sorted subsets of the recipient or donor onto the same recipient's unsorted samples. As stored in TCRdb, this immuneACCESS dataset retains in-frame rearrangements with V and J assigned. A fraction of the clones does not appear; measured against another copy, unresolved V genes explain less than half of the discrepancy, and the remainder lacks a known reason. V and J calls plus clone size are reproduced from that table; the DNA served to infer D and trimming. For this sample the table gives 15,000 to 20,000 clones, of which about 77% were detected only once. Less than 35% of the sample is held by the ten biggest clonotypes.

V is cut back by 3 bases and J by 6 bases, with 8 bases in the junction unmatched. In the germline V gene, CDR1 corresponds to LGHNA and CDR2 to YSLEER. The CDR3 runs 15 residues from the cysteine to the phenylalanine. Only CDR3 DNA is held: 45 bases, read in frame from base 1. According to the study, the label for this sample's treatment or condition signals: high-dose cyclophosphamide on days +3 and +4 as single-agent GVHD prophylaxis. For conditioning, the PTCy patients got busulfan and fludarabine, then a related or unrelated marrow graft, followed by cyclophosphamide on days +3 and +4. The PTCy-treated patients were enrolled in a prospective multi-institutional clinical trial. Peripheral blood and bone marrow mononuclear cells were isolated by Ficoll-Hypaque density centrifugation and were cryopreserved. FACS on a FACSAria II was used to sort CD4+ and CD8+ T cells, including the naive and memory subsets.

The sample was CD8+ T cells sorted from PBMCs, taken roughly 1,900 days after a stem cell transplant with posttransplant cyclophosphamide. The rearranged segments are TRBV4-3 and TRBJ2-3, with 8 junctional bases fitting TRBD1. The source of this sequence is a female patient in her 40s who received an allogeneic stem cell transplant from a related donor, was CMV-positive, and had no GVHD. After a transplant, some T cells may have been passed on by the graft donor. The base sequence is TGCGCCAGCAGCCAGGATGACAGGGGATCGGATACGCAGTATTTT. Translation gives CASSQDDRGSDTQYF.